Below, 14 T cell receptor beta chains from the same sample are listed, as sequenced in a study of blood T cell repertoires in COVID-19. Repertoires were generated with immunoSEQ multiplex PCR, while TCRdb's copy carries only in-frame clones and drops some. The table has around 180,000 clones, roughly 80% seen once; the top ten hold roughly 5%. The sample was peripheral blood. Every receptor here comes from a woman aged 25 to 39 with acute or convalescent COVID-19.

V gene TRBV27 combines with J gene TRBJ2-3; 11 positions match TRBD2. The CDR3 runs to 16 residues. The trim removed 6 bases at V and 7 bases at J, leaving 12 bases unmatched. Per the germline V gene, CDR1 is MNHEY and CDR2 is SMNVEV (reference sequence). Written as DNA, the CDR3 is TGTGCCAGCAGCCTCACTACTAGCGGGGGATATAATACGCAGTATTTT. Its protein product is CASSLTTSGGYNTQYF.

For the CDR3, the DNA is TGCGCCAGCAGAAGGACAGGGGGAACTGAAGCTTTCTTT. Its protein is CASRRTGGTEAFF. The rearrangement uses TRBV4-3 and TRBJ1-1, with 10 bases that match TRBD1. Germline CDR1 is LGHNA and CDR2 is YSLEER. The length of the CDR3 is 13 residues. The V segment lost 6 bases and the J segment 5 bases; nucleotides outside the gene matches: 3.

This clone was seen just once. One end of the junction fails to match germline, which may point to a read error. CDR3 region: CASRLGGDEQFF. CDR3 DNA: TGTGCCAGCAGGTTAGGAGGCGATGAGCAGTTCTTC. This chain uses TRBV7-8 with TRBJ2-1; a possible D gene is TRBD2 (5 bases). The CDR3 loop spans 12 amino acids. Looked up from germline, CDR1 is SGHVS and CDR2 is FQNEAQ.

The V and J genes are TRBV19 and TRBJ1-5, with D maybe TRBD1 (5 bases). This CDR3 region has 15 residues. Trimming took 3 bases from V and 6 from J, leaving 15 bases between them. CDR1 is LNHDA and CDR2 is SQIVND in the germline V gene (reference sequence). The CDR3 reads CASSMLLGRRQPQHF. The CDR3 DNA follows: TGTGCCAGTAGTATGCTTTTGGGGCGACGTCAGCCCCAGCATTTT.

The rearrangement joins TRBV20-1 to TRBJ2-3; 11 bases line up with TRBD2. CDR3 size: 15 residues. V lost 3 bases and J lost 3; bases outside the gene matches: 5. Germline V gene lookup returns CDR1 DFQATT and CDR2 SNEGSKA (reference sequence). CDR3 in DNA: TGCAGTGCTAGTCAACTAGCGGGAGAAACAGATACGCAGTATTTT. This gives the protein CSASQLAGETDTQYF.

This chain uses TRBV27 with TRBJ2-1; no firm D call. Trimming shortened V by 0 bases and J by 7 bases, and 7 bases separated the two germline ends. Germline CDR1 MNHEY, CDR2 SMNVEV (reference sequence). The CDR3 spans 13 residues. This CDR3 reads CASSLSNRNEQFF. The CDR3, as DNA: TGTGCCAGCAGTTTATCGAACCGGAATGAGCAGTTCTTC.

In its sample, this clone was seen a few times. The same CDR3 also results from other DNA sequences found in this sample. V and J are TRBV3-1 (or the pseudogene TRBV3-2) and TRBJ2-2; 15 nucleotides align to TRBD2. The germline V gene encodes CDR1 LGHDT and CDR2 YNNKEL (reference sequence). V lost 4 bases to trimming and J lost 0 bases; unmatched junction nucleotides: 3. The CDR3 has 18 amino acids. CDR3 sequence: CASSLGLAGGTNTGELFF. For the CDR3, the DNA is TGTGCCAGCAGCCTGGGACTAGCGGGGGGTACGAACACCGGGGAGCTGTTTTTT.

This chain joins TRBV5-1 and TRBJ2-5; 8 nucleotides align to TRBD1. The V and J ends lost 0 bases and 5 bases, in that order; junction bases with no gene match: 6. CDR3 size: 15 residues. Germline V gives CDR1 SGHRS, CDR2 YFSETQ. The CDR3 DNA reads TGCGCCAGCAGCTTGGCGGACAGGGTAGGGGAGACCCAGTACTTC. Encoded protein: CASSLADRVGETQYF.

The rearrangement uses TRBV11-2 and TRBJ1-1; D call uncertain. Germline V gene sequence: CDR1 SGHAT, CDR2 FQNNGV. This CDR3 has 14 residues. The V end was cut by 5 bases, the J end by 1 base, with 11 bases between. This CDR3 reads CASSPPGGNTEAFF. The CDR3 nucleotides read TGTGCCAGCAGCCCCCCGGGTGGGAACACTGAAGCTTTCTTT.

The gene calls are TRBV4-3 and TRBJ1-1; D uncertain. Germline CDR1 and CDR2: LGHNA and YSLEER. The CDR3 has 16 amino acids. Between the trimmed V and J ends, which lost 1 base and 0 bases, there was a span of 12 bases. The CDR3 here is CASSQGRPGVNTEAFF. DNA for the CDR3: TGCGCCAGCAGCCAAGGACGACCGGGTGTGAACACTGAAGCTTTCTTT.

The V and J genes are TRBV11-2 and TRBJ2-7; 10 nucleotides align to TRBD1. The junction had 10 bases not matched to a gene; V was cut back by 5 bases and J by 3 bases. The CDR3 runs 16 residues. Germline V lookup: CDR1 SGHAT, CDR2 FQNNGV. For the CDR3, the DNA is TGTGCCAGCAGCCGCGCGGGACAGGGGATTTTCTACGAGCAGTACTTC. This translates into CASSRAGQGIFYEQYF.

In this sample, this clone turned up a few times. CDR3 in DNA: TGTGCCAGCAGGGGGCGCATCTATGGCTACACCTTC. Residues: CASRGRIYGYTF. The gene calls are TRBV2 and TRBJ1-2, with TRBD1 as a possible D gene (5 bases). Germline lookup yields CDR1 SNHLY and CDR2 FYNNEI. The CDR3 is 12 amino acids. The germline V and J ends were trimmed by 6 bases and 4 bases, with 9 bases remaining between them.

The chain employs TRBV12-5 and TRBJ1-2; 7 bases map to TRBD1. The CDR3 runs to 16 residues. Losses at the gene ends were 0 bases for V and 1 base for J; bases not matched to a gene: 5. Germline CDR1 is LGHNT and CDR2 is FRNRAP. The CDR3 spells CASGLVGTVINYGYTF. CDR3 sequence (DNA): TGTGCTAGTGGTTTGGTAGGGACAGTCATTAACTATGGCTACACCTTC.

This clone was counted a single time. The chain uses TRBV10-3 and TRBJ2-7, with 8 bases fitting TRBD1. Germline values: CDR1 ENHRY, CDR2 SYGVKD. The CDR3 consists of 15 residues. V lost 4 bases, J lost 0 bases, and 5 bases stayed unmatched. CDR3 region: CAISGPTGASYEQYF. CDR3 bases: TGTGCCATCAGTGGACCGACAGGGGCCTCCTACGAGCAGTACTTC.